A selection of T cell receptor beta chains follows, all from one sample in a study of siplizumab effects on memory and regulatory T cells. Generated by immunoSEQ multiplex PCR, the TCRdb table keeps only in-frame clones and is missing some. The table records tens of thousands of clones, 90% to 95% of them present only once. The sample taken for sequencing was CD8+ T cells sorted from blood. These receptors were collected from a human donor in good health. CDR3s include the opening cysteine and the closing phenylalanine or tryptophan. D genes are given only for firm matches. Size is omitted from some rows. Given values are once, few, many or a class for expanded clones.

V: TRBV11-3
D: TRBD2
J: TRBJ2-3
size: once
DNA: TGTGCCAGCAGCTTCTTAGCGGGAGGGGTAGATACGCAGTATTTT
CDR3: CASSFLAGGVDTQYF

V: TRBV25-1
D: -
J: TRBJ1-2
size: -
DNA: TGTGCCAGCAGTGGGCTGTCACAGGGTTATATCTATGGCTACACCTTC
CDR3: CASSGLSQGYIYGYTF

V: TRBV30
D: -
J: TRBJ2-1
size: -
DNA: TGTGCCTGGACTGGGGGGAACGGGTATGAGCAGTTCTTC
CDR3: CAWTGGNGYEQFF

V: TRBV11-2
D: -
J: TRBJ2-5
size: -
DNA: TGTGCCAGCAGCTTAGCTGGGCCAGCAGAAGAGACCCAGTACTTC
CDR3: CASSLAGPAEETQYF

V: TRBV29-1
D: -
J: TRBJ1-1
size: -
DNA: TGCAGCGTTGAAGCCCTCCCGGCTTCCCTTAACACTGAAGCTTTCTTT
CDR3: CSVEALPASLNTEAFF

V: TRBV19
D: TRBD2
J: TRBJ2-1
size: -
DNA: TGTGCCAGTAGTATCCTCGGGACTAGCGGGATTTGGGATGAGCAGTTCTTC
CDR3: CASSILGTSGIWDEQFF

V: TRBV7-9
D: TRBD1
J: TRBJ1-2
size: -
DNA: TGTGCCAGCAGCCACGACAGGGGGCCAGATGGCTACACCTTC
CDR3: CASSHDRGPDGYTF

V: TRBV2
D: -
J: TRBJ1-5
size: -
DNA: TGTGCCAGCAGTGAGCTGGGAAATAGCAATCAGCCCCAGCATTTT
CDR3: CASSELGNSNQPQHF

V: TRBV6-1
D: -
J: TRBJ2-7
size: -
DNA: TGTGCCAGCAGTGAAGAGAGGGGGGCCAGATCCTACGAGCAGTACTTC
CDR3: CASSEERGARSYEQYF

V: TRBV10-1
D: -
J: TRBJ2-7
size: once
DNA: TGCGCCAGCAGTGAGGGCGGATTTGGCGAGCAGTACTTC
CDR3: CASSEGGFGEQYF

V: TRBV19
D: TRBD1
J: TRBJ1-4
size: -
DNA: TGTGCCAGTAGTATCGACAGGGGAGGCGATGAAAAACTGTTTTTT
CDR3: CASSIDRGGDEKLFF

V: TRBV19
D: TRBD1
J: TRBJ2-7
size: -
DNA: TGTGCCAGTAGTATGGGACAGGGTAATTCTTACGAGCAGTACTTC
CDR3: CASSMGQGNSYEQYF

V: TRBV4-1
D: -
J: TRBJ1-1
size: -
DNA: TGCGCCAGCAGCCAAGCCCTGGCCAGCATGAACACTGAAGCTTTCTTT
CDR3: CASSQALASMNTEAFF

V: TRBV4-1
D: TRBD2
J: TRBJ2-3
size: -
DNA: TGCGCCAGCAGCCAACTAGCGGGGGGGCCGTTAGATACGCAGTATTTT
CDR3: CASSQLAGGPLDTQYF

V: TRBV15
D: -
J: TRBJ1-4
size: once
DNA: TGTGCCACCAGCAGAGATCTATCGAGTGAAAAACTGTTTTTT
CDR3: CATSRDLSSEKLFF

V: TRBV9
D: -
J: TRBJ2-3
size: -
DNA: TGTGCCAGCAGCGTATACACAGATACGCAGTATTTT
CDR3: CASSVYTDTQYF

V: TRBV19
D: -
J: TRBJ1-2
size: -
DNA: TGTGCCAGTAGTACCGACAGTTTTTCCCCTTCCTATGGCTACACCTTC
CDR3: CASSTDSFSPSYGYTF

V: TRBV4-1
D: -
J: TRBJ2-3
size: -
DNA: TGCGCCAGCAGCCAAGAGGCGTTCACCACAGATACGCAGTATTTT
CDR3: CASSQEAFTTDTQYF

V: TRBV25-1
D: TRBD1
J: TRBJ2-7
size: -
DNA: TGTGCCAGCAGTGAGGCCGGGACAGGGATCTACGAGCAGTACTTC
CDR3: CASSEAGTGIYEQYF

V: TRBV21-1
D: -
J: TRBJ2-2
size: -
DNA: TGTGCCAGCAGTATCCACTACACAGGCTTGACCGGGGAGCTGTTTTTC
CDR3: CASSIHYTGLTGELFF

V: TRBV27
D: -
J: TRBJ1-1
size: few
DNA: TGTGCCAGCAGTTTGGGGGATCTGAACACTGAAGCTTTCTTT
CDR3: CASSLGDLNTEAFF

V: TRBV5-6
D: -
J: TRBJ2-7
size: -
DNA: TGTGCCAGCAGCTTGATTCACAGGGAATACGAGCAGTACTTC
CDR3: CASSLIHREYEQYF

V: TRBV19
D: -
J: TRBJ1-2
size: -
DNA: TGTGCCAGTAGCCAAAACCCGGGACATAGAGTTGGCTACACCTTC
CDR3: CASSQNPGHRVGYTF

V: TRBV6-1
D: -
J: TRBJ2-7
size: once
DNA: TGTGCCAGCATAGTCGTTGGACAGTCATCCTACGAGCAGTACTTC
CDR3: CASIVVGQSSYEQYF

V: TRBV7-6
D: TRBD1
J: TRBJ1-1
size: -
DNA: TGTGCCAGCAGCTTAGTTCAGGGGGCGGTAACTGAAGCTTTCTTT
CDR3: CASSLVQGAVTEAFF

V: TRBV13
D: -
J: TRBJ2-7
size: -
DNA: TGTGCCAGCAGCCACTCTGGGGGCCTGGACGAGCAGTACTTC
CDR3: CASSHSGGLDEQYF

V: TRBV28
D: -
J: TRBJ1-2
size: -
DNA: TGTGCCAGCAGTTTTACTGGGGCCGATGGCTACACCTTC
CDR3: CASSFTGADGYTF

V: TRBV13
D: -
J: TRBJ2-3
size: -
DNA: TGTGCCAGCAGCTTAGCCGGAGGAGACACCACAGATACGCAGTATTTT
CDR3: CASSLAGGDTTDTQYF

V: TRBV7-2
D: -
J: TRBJ2-3
size: -
DNA: TGTGCCAGCAGCGACCCACTAAGCTCGGATACAGATACGCAGTATTTT
CDR3: CASSDPLSSDTDTQYF

V: TRBV7-2
D: -
J: TRBJ1-2
size: -
DNA: TGTGCCAGCAGCTCCGGGGACGACTATGGCTACACCTTC
CDR3: CASSSGDDYGYTF

V: TRBV2
D: TRBD2
J: TRBJ2-1
size: -
DNA: TGTGCCAGCAGTGAAGGTGTTAGCGGGTACAATGAGCAGTTCTTC
CDR3: CASSEGVSGYNEQFF

V: TRBV5-4
D: TRBD1
J: TRBJ1-2
size: -
DNA: TGTGCCAGCAGCTGGCCTCGGGCAGGGGGTAACTATGGCTACACCTTC
CDR3: CASSWPRAGGNYGYTF

V: TRBV6-1
D: -
J: TRBJ1-1
size: -
DNA: TGTGCCAGCAGTGAATGGGCGGGGAACACTGAAGCTTTCTTT
CDR3: CASSEWAGNTEAFF

V: TRBV30
D: TRBD2
J: TRBJ2-1
size: -
DNA: TGTGCGGGATATTTTAGCGGGAGAGTCTACAATGAGCAGTTCTTC
CDR3: CAGYFSGRVYNEQFF

V: TRBV15
D: -
J: TRBJ1-6
size: -
DNA: TGTGCCACCAGCGGAAACAGGGAAAATTCACCCCTCCACTTT
CDR3: CATSGNRENSPLHF

V: TRBV19
D: TRBD2
J: TRBJ2-7
size: -
DNA: TGTGCCAGTAGTATACTTTTAGCGGGAACCTACGAGCAGTACTTC
CDR3: CASSILLAGTYEQYF

V: TRBV27
D: TRBD1
J: TRBJ2-7
size: -
DNA: TGTGCCAGCACCCCGCACAGGGGTGGCTACGAGCAGTACTTC
CDR3: CASTPHRGGYEQYF

V: TRBV10-3
D: -
J: TRBJ2-1
size: -
DNA: TGTGCCATCAGGGGTAGCTCCTACAATGAGCAGTTCTTC
CDR3: CAIRGSSYNEQFF

V: TRBV6-5
D: -
J: TRBJ2-4
size: -
DNA: TGTGCCAGCAGTTACGGTGGGGCCAAAAACATTCAGTACTTC
CDR3: CASSYGGAKNIQYF

V: TRBV5-1
D: -
J: TRBJ2-7
size: once
DNA: TGCGCCAGCAGCTATAACTACAGGGCCTGGGAGCAGTACTTC
CDR3: CASSYNYRAWEQYF

V: TRBV15
D: TRBD2
J: TRBJ2-1
size: -
DNA: TGTGCCACCAGCAGAACGGGACTAGCGGGAAGCTCCTACAATGAGCAGTTCTTC
CDR3: CATSRTGLAGSSYNEQFF

V: TRBV7-9
D: -
J: TRBJ2-1
size: -
DNA: TGTGCCAGCAGCAAGGACGGCGACAATGAGCAGTTCTTC
CDR3: CASSKDGDNEQFF

V: TRBV27
D: -
J: TRBJ1-1
size: -
DNA: TGTGCCAGCAGTTTTAGCGGGAACACTGAAGCTTTCTTT
CDR3: CASSFSGNTEAFF

V: TRBV27
D: -
J: TRBJ2-1
size: once
DNA: TGTGCCAGCAGTTTAATTGGTGGTAGCTCCTACAATGAGCAGTTCTTC
CDR3: CASSLIGGSSYNEQFF

V: TRBV27
D: -
J: TRBJ2-3
size: -
DNA: TGTGCCAGCAGTTCAGCGGCGGGACGTAGCACAGATACGCAGTATTTT
CDR3: CASSSAAGRSTDTQYF

V: TRBV7-3
D: TRBD2
J: TRBJ2-1
size: -
DNA: TGTGCCAGCAGCCATAGCGGGGGGGCCTACAATGAGCAGTTCTTC
CDR3: CASSHSGGAYNEQFF

V: TRBV11-2
D: -
J: TRBJ2-1
size: -
DNA: TGTGCCAGCAGCTCGGAGGGTCAGGAGAGCTCCTACAATGAGCAGTTCTTC
CDR3: CASSSEGQESSYNEQFF

V: TRBV6-5
D: -
J: TRBJ2-7
size: -
DNA: TGTGCCAGCAGTTTGAACGAATACTACGAGCAGTACTTC
CDR3: CASSLNEYYEQYF

V: TRBV2
D: TRBD1
J: TRBJ2-3
size: -
DNA: TGTGCCAGCAGATTTTCCGGGACAGGGGGTTCCTGGTCACACACAGATACGCAGTATTTT
CDR3: CASRFSGTGGSWSHTDTQYF

V: TRBV4-1
D: -
J: TRBJ2-5
size: -
DNA: TGCGCCAGCAGCCAACAGGGACAAGAGACCCAGTACTTC
CDR3: CASSQQGQETQYF